These 7 T cell receptor beta chains share one sample of origin, sequenced in a study of shared clonotypes between healthy human individuals. TCRdb keeps only in-frame clones here, not all; method: immunoSEQ multiplex PCR. Among about half a million clones listed, around 77% were seen once. What was sequenced was PBMCs. All receptors derive from a woman in her thirties or forties in good health. Some clones in this sample may be carry-over from other donors' samples.

V gene TRBV29-1 combines with J gene TRBJ2-6, with D hard to call. The CDR3 consists of 12 residues. With 5 bases removed from V and 4 bases from J, the gap between germline ends came to 6 bases. Germline-derived CDR1 and CDR2 are SQVTM and ANQGSEA. The CDR3 region has the DNA TGCAGCGTTTACTTGGGGGCCAACGTCCTGACTTTC. This sequence encodes CSVYLGANVLTF.

This clone was seen only once. A single base is all that separates this from a far larger clone, so a read error is likely. No conserved phenylalanine or tryptophan is present at the end of the CDR3, so a read error is the likely explanation. The CDR3 region is CASRGTATGDPTEAFL. The CDR3 DNA reads TGCGCCAGCAGGGGGACTGCGACAGGGGATCCCACTGAAGCTTTCCTT. J is TRBJ1-1 and V is TRBV5-1; TRBD1 matches at 8 bases. Germline CDR1 is SGHRS and CDR2 is YFSETQ. Trimming cost V 5 bases and J 4 bases; bases outside gene matches: 13. This CDR3 has 16 amino acids.

This rearrangement joins TRBV5-4 to TRBJ2-2; D is ambiguous. The CDR3 loop spans 12 amino acids. The V and J ends lost 4 bases and 7 bases respectively, with 8 bases between them. The germline V gene encodes CDR1 SGHNT and CDR2 YYREEE (reference sequence). The CDR3 protein is CASSPRVGELFF. The CDR3 DNA sequence: TGTGCCAGCAGCCCCCGGGTCGGGGAGCTGTTTTTT. The complete variable domain, with remaining parts taken from reference TRBV5-4 and TRBJ2-2, reads ETGVTQSPTHLIKTRGQQVTLRCSSQSGHNTVSWYQQALGQGPQFIFQYYREEENGRGNFPPRFSGLQFPNYSSELNVNALELDDSALYLCASSPRVGELFFGEGSRLTVL.

This chain links TRBV5-6 with TRBJ2-4, with D unclear. This CDR3 has 14 residues. The V gene lost 4 bases and the J gene lost 0 bases, with 8 bases spanning the gap. Germline lookup yields CDR1 SGHDT and CDR2 YYEEEE. The DNA of the CDR3 is TGTGCCAGCAGCCGAGGCCTAGCCAAAAACATTCAGTACTTC. Its protein is CASSRGLAKNIQYF.

Comments on this clone: The likely explanation is a read error, given a far larger clone one base away. The J gene is TRBJ1-1, the V gene TRBV7-3; no reliable D call. V lost 1 base to trimming and J lost 0 bases, with 3 bases between them. The CDR3 is 13 amino acids. The V gene's germline CDR1 is SGHTA and CDR2 FQGTGA. CDR3 nucleotides: TGTGCCAGCAGCTTAAGTGTGAACACTGAAGCTTTCTTT. It encodes CASSLSVNTEAFF.

J is TRBJ1-5 and V is TRBV7-2; 10 bases agree with TRBD1. CDR3 length: 17 amino acids. J was trimmed by 2 bases and V by 6 bases; bases with no gene match: 10. The germline V gene has CDR1 SGHTA and CDR2 FQGNSA. The CDR3 region has the DNA TGTGCCAGCAGGGGGGCTGACGGGACAGGGGGCAATCAGCCCCAGCATTTT. Translation gives CASRGADGTGGNQPQHF.

This chain uses TRBV7-2 with TRBJ2-1; possibly TRBD2 for D (7 bases). CDR3 length: 16 residues. Per germline, CDR1 SGHTA and CDR2 FQGNSA. Trimming left V 2 bases short and J 4 bases short, with 15 bases between. The CDR3 sequence is CASSLSGSGTYNEQFF. The CDR3 nucleotides are TGTGCCAGCAGCTTAAGTGGGAGCGGGACATACAATGAGCAGTTCTTC.